The clone carrying this TCR beta chain turned up a few times. Its target is not known. This beta chain is an unintended read in a library built for alpha chains; its size means little. Unique molecular identifiers, one per molecule, were present on every TCR cDNA molecule. TCRdb re-called the 5' RACE reads through MiXCR, storing one row per CDR3 protein. The sample gives roughly 5,100 distinct CDR3 sequences, around 35% of which show up once; roughly 3.5% is in the top ten. Between the trimmed V and J ends, which lost 5 bases and 4 bases, there was a span of 24 bases. This CDR3 has 16 residues. Germline V gene lookup returns CDR1 SQVTM and CDR2 ANQGSEA. Time point indicated: sample taken at primary tumor resection. Sequencing of whole RNA from tumor, nontumor lung or frozen PBMC involved no sorting. The 60 to 80 donors had untreated early-stage non-small cell lung cancer. This entry comes from a study of spatial heterogeneity in lung cancer. Study-wide results and caveats: In blood, ubiquitous expanded tumor TCRs appeared more at resection than follow-up.

The receptor was derived from a female donor with early-stage non-small cell lung cancer. This material consisted of PBMCs, taken at surgery. The chain employs TRBV29-1 and TRBJ2-7; the D gene is possibly TRBD1 (7 bases). CDR3 protein: CSVQGGRTALPYEQYF. CDR3 nucleotide sequence: TGCAGCGTTCAGGGGGGACGGACAGCCCTACCGTACGAGCAGTACTTC.